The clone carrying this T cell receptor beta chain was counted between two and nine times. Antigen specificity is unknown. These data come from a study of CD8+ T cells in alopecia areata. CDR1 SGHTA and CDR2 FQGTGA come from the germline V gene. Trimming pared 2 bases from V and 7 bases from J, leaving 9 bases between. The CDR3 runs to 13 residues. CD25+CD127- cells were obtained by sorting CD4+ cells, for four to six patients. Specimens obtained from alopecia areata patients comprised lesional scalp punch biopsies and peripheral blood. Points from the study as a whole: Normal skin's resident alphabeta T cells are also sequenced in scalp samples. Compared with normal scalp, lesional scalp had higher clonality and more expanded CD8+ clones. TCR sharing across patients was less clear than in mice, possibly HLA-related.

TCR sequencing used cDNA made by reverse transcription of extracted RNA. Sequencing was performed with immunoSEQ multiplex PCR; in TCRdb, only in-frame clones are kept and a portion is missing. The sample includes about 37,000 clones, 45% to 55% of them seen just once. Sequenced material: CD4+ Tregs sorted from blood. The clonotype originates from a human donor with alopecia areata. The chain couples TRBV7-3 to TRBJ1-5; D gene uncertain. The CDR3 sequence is CASSLGSHQPQHF. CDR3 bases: TGTGCCAGCAGCTTAGGCAGCCACCAGCCCCAGCATTTT.